This T cell receptor (beta chain) appears in the sequencing data of a study of human T cells and chemical hapten exposure. The CDR3 has 15 amino acids. Germline V lookup: CDR1 MNHEY, CDR2 SVGAGI. V lost 4 bases and J lost 0, with 12 bases in between. As to time point: pre-sensitization, week 0. Treatment noted: therapeutic diphenylcyclopropenone sensitization with weekly scalp DPC. At patch-test visits, sampling came before the patch test. This clonotype was counted only a few times. Each CDR3 protein gets one entry after TCRdb re-called the RACE reads with MiXCR. The sample gives 240,000 or so distinct CDR3 sequences, 7% to 10% of which show up once; 2% to 2.5% is in the top ten.

The source is a woman aged 35 to 49 with alopecia areata. Some clones in this sample may be carry-over from other donors' samples. The rearrangement joins TRBV6-5 to TRBJ1-1, with D possibly being TRBD1 (5 bases). The source was whole blood, collected in connection with sensitization to the hapten diphenylcyclopropenone (DPC). CDR3 residues: CASSLLGTVNTEAFF. In DNA, the CDR3 is TGTGCCAGCAGTTTACTCGGGACCGTGAACACTGAAGCTTTCTTT.